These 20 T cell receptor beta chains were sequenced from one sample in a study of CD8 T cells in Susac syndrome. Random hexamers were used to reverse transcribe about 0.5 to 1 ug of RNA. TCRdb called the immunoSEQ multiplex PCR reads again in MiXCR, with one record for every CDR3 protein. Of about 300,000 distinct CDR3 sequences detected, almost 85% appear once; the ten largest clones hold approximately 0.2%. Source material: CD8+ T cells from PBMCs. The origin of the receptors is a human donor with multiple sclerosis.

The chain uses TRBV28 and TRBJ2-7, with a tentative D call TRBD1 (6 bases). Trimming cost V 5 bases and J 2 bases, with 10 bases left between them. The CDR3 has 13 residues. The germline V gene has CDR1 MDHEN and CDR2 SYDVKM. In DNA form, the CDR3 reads TGTGCCAGCAGTCAAGCAGGGGCCTACGAGCAGTACTTC. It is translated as CASSQAGAYEQYF.

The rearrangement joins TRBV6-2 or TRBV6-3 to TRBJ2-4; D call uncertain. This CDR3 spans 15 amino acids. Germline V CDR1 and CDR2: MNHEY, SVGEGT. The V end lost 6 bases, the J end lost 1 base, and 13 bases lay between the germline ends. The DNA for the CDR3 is TGTGCCAGCAGCCGAAAACAGCTCGCCAAAAACATTCAGTACTTC. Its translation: CASSRKQLAKNIQYF.

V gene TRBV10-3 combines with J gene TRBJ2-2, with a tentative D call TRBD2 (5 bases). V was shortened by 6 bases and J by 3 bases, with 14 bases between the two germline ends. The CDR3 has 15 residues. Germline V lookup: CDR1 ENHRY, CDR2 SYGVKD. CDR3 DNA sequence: TGTGCCATCAGCTCGAGGGTTGGAGACACCGGGGAGCTGTTTTTT. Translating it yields CAISSRVGDTGELFF.

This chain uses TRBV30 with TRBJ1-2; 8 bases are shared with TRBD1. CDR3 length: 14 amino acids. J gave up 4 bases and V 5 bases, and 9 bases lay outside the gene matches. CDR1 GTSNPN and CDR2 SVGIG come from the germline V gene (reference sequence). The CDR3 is CAWDGRQGSYGYTF. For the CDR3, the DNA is TGTGCCTGGGACGGTAGACAGGGGAGCTATGGCTACACCTTC.

CDR3 amino acids: CASSLGVGSTDTQYF. DNA of the CDR3: TGTGCCAGCAGTTTGGGGGTCGGAAGCACAGATACGCAGTATTTT. The chain combines TRBV28 with TRBJ2-3; D could derive from TRBD1 or TRBD2 (5 bases each). With 3 bases removed from V and 0 bases from J, the gap between germline ends came to 10 bases. Germline CDR1 reads MDHEN; CDR2 reads SYDVKM. The CDR3 loop spans 15 amino acids.

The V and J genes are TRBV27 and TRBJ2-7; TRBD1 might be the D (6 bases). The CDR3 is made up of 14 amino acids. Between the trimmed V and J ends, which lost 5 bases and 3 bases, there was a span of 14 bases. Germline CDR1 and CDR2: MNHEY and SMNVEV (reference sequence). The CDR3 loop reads CASSLTGSIYEQYF. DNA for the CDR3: TGTGCCAGCAGTCTGACAGGATCGATCTACGAGCAGTACTTC.

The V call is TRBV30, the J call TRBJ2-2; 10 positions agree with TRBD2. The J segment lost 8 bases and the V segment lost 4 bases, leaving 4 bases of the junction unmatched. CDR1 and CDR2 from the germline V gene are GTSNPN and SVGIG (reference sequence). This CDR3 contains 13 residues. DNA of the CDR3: TGTGCCTGGACTAGCGGGAGCGTGGGGGAGCTGTTTTTT. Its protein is CAWTSGSVGELFF.

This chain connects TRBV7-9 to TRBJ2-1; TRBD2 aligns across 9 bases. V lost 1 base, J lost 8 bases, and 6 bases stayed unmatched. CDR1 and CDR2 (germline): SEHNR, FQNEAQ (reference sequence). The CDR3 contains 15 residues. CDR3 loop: CASSLVLAGNHEQFF. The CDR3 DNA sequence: TGTGCCAGCAGCTTAGTGCTAGCGGGAAACCATGAGCAGTTCTTC.

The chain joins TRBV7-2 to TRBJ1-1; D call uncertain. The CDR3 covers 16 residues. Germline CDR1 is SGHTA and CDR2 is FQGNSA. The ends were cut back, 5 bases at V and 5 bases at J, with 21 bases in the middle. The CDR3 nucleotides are TGTGCCAGCAGCCCCTCCCTACCCCGGGGTGGTACTGAAGCTTTCTTT. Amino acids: CASSPSLPRGGTEAFF.

CDR3 in DNA: TGCGCCAGCAGCCGGGTAGCGGGAGTCGGGGTCTACGAGCAGTACTTC. Its protein is CASSRVAGVGVYEQYF. The chain links TRBV4-3 to TRBJ2-7; TRBD2 aligns across 9 bases. Trimming at V came to 4 bases and at J to 3 bases, leaving 10 bases not matched to a gene. Germline CDR1 is LGHNA and CDR2 is YSLEER. The CDR3 consists of 16 residues.

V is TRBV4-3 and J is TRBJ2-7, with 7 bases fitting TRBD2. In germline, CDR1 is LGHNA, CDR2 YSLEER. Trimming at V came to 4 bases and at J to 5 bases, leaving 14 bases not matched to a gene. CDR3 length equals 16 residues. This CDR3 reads CASSPARGGPRDEQYF. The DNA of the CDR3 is TGCGCCAGCAGCCCTGCCCGGGGAGGGCCGAGGGACGAGCAGTACTTC.

CDR3 sequence: CATSRAGEGTEAFF. The CDR3 DNA reads TGTGCCACCAGCAGAGCGGGTGAAGGGACTGAAGCTTTCTTT. The chain joins TRBV15 to TRBJ1-1; no reliable D call. The CDR3 spans 14 residues. Germline V gene sequence: CDR1 LNHNV, CDR2 YYDKDF (reference sequence). With 1 base removed from V and 5 bases from J, the gap between germline ends came to 11 bases.

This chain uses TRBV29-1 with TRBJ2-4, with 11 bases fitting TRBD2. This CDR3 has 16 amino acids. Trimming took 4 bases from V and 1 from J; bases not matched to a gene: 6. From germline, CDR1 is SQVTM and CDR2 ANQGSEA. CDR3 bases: TGCAGCGTTGTACTAGCGGGAGACCGTGCCAAAAACATTCAGTACTTC. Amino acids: CSVVLAGDRAKNIQYF.

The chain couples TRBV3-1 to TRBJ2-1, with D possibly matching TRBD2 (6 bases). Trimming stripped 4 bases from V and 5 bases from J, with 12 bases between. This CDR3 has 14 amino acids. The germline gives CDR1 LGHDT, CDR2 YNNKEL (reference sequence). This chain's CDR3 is CASSPLRENNEQFF. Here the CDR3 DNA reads TGTGCCAGCAGCCCCCTGCGGGAAAACAATGAGCAGTTCTTC.

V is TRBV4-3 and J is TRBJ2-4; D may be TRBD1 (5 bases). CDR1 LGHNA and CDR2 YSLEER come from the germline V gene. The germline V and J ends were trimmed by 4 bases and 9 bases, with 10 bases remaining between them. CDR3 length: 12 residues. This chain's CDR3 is CASSPERGIQYF. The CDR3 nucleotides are TGCGCCAGCAGCCCCGAAAGGGGCATTCAGTACTTC.

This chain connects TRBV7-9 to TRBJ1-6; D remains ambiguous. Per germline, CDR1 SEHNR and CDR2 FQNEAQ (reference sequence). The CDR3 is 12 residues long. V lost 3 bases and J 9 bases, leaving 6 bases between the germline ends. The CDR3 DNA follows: TGTGCCAGCAGCTTCCCAGGTTCACCCCTCCACTTT. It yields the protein CASSFPGSPLHF.

This chain's CDR3 is CASSPVRADTQYF. The CDR3 DNA reads as TGTGCCAGCAGTCCCGTACGGGCAGATACGCAGTATTTT. This chain connects TRBV12-3 or TRBV12-4 to TRBJ2-3; D not certain. This CDR3 contains 13 residues. V shed 5 bases and J shed 4 bases, with 10 bases lying between them.

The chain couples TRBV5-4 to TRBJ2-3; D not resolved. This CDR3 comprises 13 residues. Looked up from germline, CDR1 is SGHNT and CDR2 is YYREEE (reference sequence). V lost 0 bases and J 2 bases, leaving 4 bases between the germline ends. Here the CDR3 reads CASSLEPTDTQYF. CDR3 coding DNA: TGTGCCAGCAGCTTGGAACCCACAGATACGCAGTATTTT. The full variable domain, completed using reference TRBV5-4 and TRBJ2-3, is ETGVTQSPTHLIKTRGQQVTLRCSSQSGHNTVSWYQQALGQGPQFIFQYYREEENGRGNFPPRFSGLQFPNYSSELNVNALELDDSALYLCASSLEPTDTQYFGPGTRLTVL.

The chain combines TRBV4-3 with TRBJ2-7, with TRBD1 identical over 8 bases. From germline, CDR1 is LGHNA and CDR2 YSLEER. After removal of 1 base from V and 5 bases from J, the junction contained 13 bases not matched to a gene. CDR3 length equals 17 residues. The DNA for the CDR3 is TGCGCCAGCAGCCAAGGTGGTCCGACAGGGGTTATGGACGAGCAGTACTTC. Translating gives CASSQGGPTGVMDEQYF.

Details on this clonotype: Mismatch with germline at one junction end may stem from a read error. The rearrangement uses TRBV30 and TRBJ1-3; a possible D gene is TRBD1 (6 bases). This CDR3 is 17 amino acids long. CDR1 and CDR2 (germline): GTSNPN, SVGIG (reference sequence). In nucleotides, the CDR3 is TGTGCCTGGAGTCGTGTCCCAGCAGGGGTCTCTGAAAACACCATATATTTT. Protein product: CAWSRVPAGVSENTIYF.